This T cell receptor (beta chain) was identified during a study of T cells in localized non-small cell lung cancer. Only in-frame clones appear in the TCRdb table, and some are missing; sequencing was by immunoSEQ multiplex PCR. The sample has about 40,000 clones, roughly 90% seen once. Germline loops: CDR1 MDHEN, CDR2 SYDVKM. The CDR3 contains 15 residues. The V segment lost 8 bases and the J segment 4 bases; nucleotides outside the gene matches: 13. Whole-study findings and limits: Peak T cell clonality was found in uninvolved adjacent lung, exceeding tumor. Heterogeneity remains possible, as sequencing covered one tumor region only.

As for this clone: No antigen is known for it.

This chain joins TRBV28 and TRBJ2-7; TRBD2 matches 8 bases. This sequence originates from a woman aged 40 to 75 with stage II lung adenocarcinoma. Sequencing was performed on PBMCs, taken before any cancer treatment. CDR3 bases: TGTGCCAGCCGCTCTGCGGCGGGGGGTGCGTACGAGCAGTACTTC. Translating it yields CASRSAAGGAYEQYF.